These 25 T cell receptor beta chains originate from one sample sequenced in a study of T cells in Graves' hyperthyroidism and ophthalmopathy. Amplified TCR beta CDR3 regions derived from RNA transcripts. TCR CDR3 underwent first-round RT-PCR with the HTBI primer set. TCRdb analysed the multiplex PCR reads with MiXCR anew, one entry per CDR3 protein. This table has approximately 590,000 distinct CDR3 sequences, around 42% appearing once. The specimen was peripheral blood or thyroid tissue (not recorded which). The receptors shown here come from a woman between 18 and 29 years old with Graves' hyperthyroidism.

The chain combines TRBV2 with TRBJ2-5, with D perhaps being TRBD1 or TRBD2 (5 bases each). CDR3 length: 14 amino acids. Germline lookup yields CDR1 SNHLY and CDR2 FYNNEI. Trimming took off 3 bases at V and 5 bases at J, with 13 bases between the two ends. This CDR3 reads CASSDTRGGETQYF. The DNA of the CDR3 is TGTGCCAGCAGTGATACAAGGGGCGGGGAGACCCAGTACTTC.

This clonotype came up many times. The chain combines TRBV2 with TRBJ1-3; D is perhaps TRBD1 (5 bases). The V end lost 8 bases, the J end lost 0 bases, and 8 bases lay between the germline ends. The germline gives CDR1 SNHLY, CDR2 FYNNEI. CDR3 size: 13 residues. CDR3 bases: TGTGCCAGCCTACAGGCCTCTGGAAACACCATATATTTT. This translates into CASLQASGNTIYF.

The CDR3 is CSHPNYGYTF. Written as DNA, the CDR3 is TGCAGCCATCCCAACTATGGCTACACCTTC. The rearrangement links TRBV29-1 to TRBJ1-2; the D is unclear. Germline-derived CDR1 and CDR2 are SQVTM and ANQGSEA. Deletions cut 8 bases from V and 2 bases from J, with 6 bases between. The CDR3 runs 10 residues. The full variable domain, with the rest looked up from reference TRBV29-1 and TRBJ1-2, is SAVISQKPSRDICQRGTSLTIQCQVDSQVTMMFWYRQQPGQSLTLIATANQGSEATYESGFVIDKFPISRPNLTFSTLTVSNMSPEDSSIYLCSHPNYGYTFGSGTRLTVV.

The chain links TRBV2 to TRBJ1-6, with D possibly TRBD1 on 5 matching bases. Per germline, CDR1 SNHLY and CDR2 FYNNEI. V shed 5 bases and J shed 9 bases, with 20 bases lying between them. The CDR3 covers 16 residues. In DNA form, the CDR3 reads TGTGCCAGCAGTTCCCGGGACCTAAAGCGGTTTTCACCCCTCCACTTT. Translated: CASSSRDLKRFSPLHF. The variable domain in full, with the rest retrieved from reference TRBV2 and TRBJ1-6, is EPEVTQTPSHQVTQMGQEVILRCVPISNHLYFYWYRQILGQKVEFLVSFYNNEISEKSEIFDDQFSVERPDGSNFTLKIRSTKLEDSAMYFCASSSRDLKRFSPLHFGNGTRLTVT.

At least ten counts were recorded for this clonotype. J is TRBJ2-5 and V is TRBV7-2; D not resolved. The CDR3 runs 13 residues. V was trimmed by 4 bases and J by 3 bases, leaving 9 bases between them. Germline V gives CDR1 SGHTA, CDR2 FQGNSA. This CDR3 reads CASSSKWKETQYF. The CDR3 bases are TGTGCCAGCAGCTCGAAGTGGAAAGAGACCCAGTACTTC.

The chain employs TRBV15 and TRBJ1-5; TRBD1 might be the D (6 bases). The CDR3 extends over 14 amino acids. The ends were cut back, 4 bases at V and 6 bases at J, with 13 bases in the middle. Germline values: CDR1 LNHNV, CDR2 YYDKDF (reference sequence). CDR3 nucleotide sequence: TGTGCCACCAGCACCGACAGGCAGGTTCAGCCCCAGCATTTT. Its translation: CATSTDRQVQPQHF.

This chain links TRBV5-1 with TRBJ1-2; 7 nucleotides align to TRBD1. CDR1 and CDR2 (germline): SGHRS, YFSETQ. J was trimmed by 4 bases and V by 4 bases; bases with no gene match: 7. The CDR3 covers 14 residues. In DNA form, the CDR3 reads TGCGCCAGCAGCCGTGACGGGACAGCCTATGGCTACACCTTC. Protein product: CASSRDGTAYGYTF.

In the case of this clonotype: One junction end does not reproduce the germline sequence, and a read error may be involved. CDR3 nucleotide sequence: TGCGCCAGCAGCCAACTAGCGGGAGGGTACGAGCAGTACTTC. Protein: CASSQLAGGYEQYF. This rearrangement joins TRBV7-2 to TRBJ2-7, with 13 bases identical to TRBD2. Germline V gives CDR1 SGHTA, CDR2 FQGNSA. The CDR3 is made up of 14 amino acids. The full variable domain, its missing parts supplied by reference TRBV7-2 and TRBJ2-7, is GAGVSQSPSNKVTEKGKDVELRCDPISGHTALYWYRQSLGQGLEFLIYFQGNSAPDKSGLPSDRFSAERTGGSVSTLTIQRTQQEDSAVYLCASSQLAGGYEQYFGPGTRLTVT.

This clonotype has at least ten counts. V and J are TRBV10-3 and TRBJ1-5; maybe TRBD1 (5 bases). With 10 bases removed from V and 0 bases from J, the gap between germline ends came to 16 bases. The germline gives CDR1 ENHRY, CDR2 SYGVKD. CDR3 length: 15 residues. The CDR3 protein is CASTRTGDSNQPQHF. The CDR3 DNA sequence: TGTGCCAGTACCAGAACAGGCGATAGCAATCAGCCCCAGCATTTT.

This clonotype was observed a single time. This chain links TRBV5-8 with TRBJ2-7, with D tentatively TRBD1 or TRBD2 (7 bases each). Germline V gene lookup returns CDR1 SGHTS and CDR2 YDEGEE. The CDR3 length is 15 residues. Trimming stripped 3 bases from V and 3 bases from J, with 16 bases between. The CDR3 DNA reads TGTGCCAGCAGCTCCAGACAGGGAGGGGACTACGAGCAGTACTTC. Encoded protein: CASSSRQGGDYEQYF.

There are many counts of this clonotype. The rearrangement uses TRBV7-2 and TRBJ1-2, with 10 bases matching TRBD1. The V and J ends lost 7 bases and 6 bases, in that order; junction bases with no gene match: 11. The CDR3 length is 15 residues. Germline CDR1 reads SGHTA; CDR2 reads FQGNSA. The CDR3: CASTDLGGQGHGYTF. The CDR3 nucleotides read TGTGCCAGCACGGACCTAGGGGGACAGGGGCATGGCTACACCTTC.

The chain is built from TRBV7-9 and TRBJ1-5, with D perhaps TRBD1 (6 bases). Germline V gene sequence: CDR1 SEHNR, CDR2 FQNEAQ (reference sequence). The CDR3 is 15 amino acids. The V end was cut by 6 bases, the J end by 7 bases, with 19 bases between. The CDR3 DNA sequence: TGTGCCAGCAGTTATCTGACAGGTAGTCGGCAGCCCCAGCATTTT. The encoded protein is CASSYLTGSRQPQHF. Filled out from reference TRBV7-9 and TRBJ1-5, the complete variable domain reads DTGVSQNPRHKITKRGQNVTFRCDPISEHNRLYWYRQTLGQGPEFLTYFQNEAQLEKSRLLSDRFSAERPKGSFSTLEIQRTEQGDSAMYLCASSYLTGSRQPQHFGDGTRLSIL.

The chain combines TRBV10-1 with TRBJ1-5; D unclear. Trimming took 3 bases from V and 5 from J, leaving 8 bases between them. This CDR3 is built from 13 residues. Germline CDR1 WNHNN, CDR2 SYGVQD (reference sequence). The CDR3 region has the DNA TGCGCCAGCAGTGAAGACGGGGATCAGCCCCAGCATTTT. Translation gives CASSEDGDQPQHF.

The chain links TRBV9 to TRBJ2-7, with a weak D call TRBD1 (5 bases). The CDR3 totals 15 residues. V shed 0 bases and J shed 2 bases, with 12 bases lying between them. From germline, CDR1 is SGDLS and CDR2 YYNGEE. Here the CDR3 reads CASSVGAGFAYEQYF. The CDR3, as DNA: TGTGCCAGCAGCGTAGGCGCAGGGTTTGCCTACGAGCAGTACTTC.

This rearrangement joins TRBV2 to TRBJ2-2; D not certain. Trimming cost V 5 bases and J 1 base, with 11 bases left between them. This CDR3 is 15 amino acids long. Germline V lookup: CDR1 SNHLY, CDR2 FYNNEI. The CDR3 region is CASSLPGRNTGELFF. The CDR3 DNA is TGTGCCAGCAGTCTACCGGGTCGGAACACCGGGGAGCTGTTTTTT.

The genes are TRBV6-4 and TRBJ1-1, with D maybe TRBD1 (5 bases). The CDR3 has 14 residues. Trimming left V 5 bases short and J 4 bases short, with 14 bases between. In germline, CDR1 is MRHNA, CDR2 SNTAGT. CDR3 region: CASSRGAGGTEAFF. The CDR3 DNA reads TGTGCCAGCAGTCGGGGAGCGGGGGGCACTGAAGCTTTCTTT.

This clonotype was observed a handful of times. The rearrangement links TRBV6-5 to TRBJ1-1; D unclear. Trimming cost V 0 bases and J 5 bases, with 10 bases left between them. The CDR3 has 14 residues. Germline values: CDR1 MNHEY, CDR2 SVGAGI. The CDR3 loop reads CASSYSVVATEAFF. The DNA of the CDR3 is TGTGCCAGCAGTTACTCTGTCGTCGCTACTGAAGCTTTCTTT.

On this clonotype: A read error is possible here, since a much larger clone lies one base away. This CDR3 fails to terminate in the conserved phenylalanine or tryptophan, so it likely reflects a read error. V and J are TRBV7-6 and TRBJ1-6; weak D call: TRBD1 (6 bases). V lost 3 bases and J 5 bases, leaving 14 bases between the germline ends. The CDR3 consists of 16 residues. Germline V CDR1 and CDR2: SGHVS, FNYEAQ. The CDR3 nucleotides are TGTGCCAGCAGCTTTAGGGGGACAAATAATAATTCACCCCTCCACCTT. Translation gives CASSFRGTNNNSPLHL.

In the case of this clonotype: One end of the junction varies from germline; a read error may be responsible. The chain recombines TRBV7-2 with TRBJ2-2; D may be TRBD2 (5 bases). Germline CDR1 and CDR2: SGHTA and FQGNSA. The CDR3 totals 15 residues. CDR3 protein: CASSLQAAGTGELLF. CDR3 nucleotide sequence: TGCGCCAGCAGCCTTCAGGCGGCGGGCACCGGGGAGCTGCTTTTT.

This clonotype was detected ten times or more. The chain employs TRBV7-8 and TRBJ1-4; D gene uncertain. This CDR3 contains 14 residues. V was shortened by 1 base and J by 8 bases, with 11 bases between the two germline ends. CDR1 SGHVS and CDR2 FQNEAQ come from the germline V gene. This CDR3 reads CASSLVEAGEKLFF. DNA of the CDR3: TGTGCCAGCAGCTTAGTAGAGGCGGGAGAAAAACTGTTTTTT.

This clonotype appeared a few times. The chain joins TRBV24-1 to TRBJ1-1; 7 bases line up with TRBD1. The CDR3 consists of 18 residues. The ends lost 0 bases at V and 0 bases at J; junction bases unmatched: 9. The germline gives CDR1 KGHDR, CDR2 SFDVKD. As DNA, the CDR3 is TGTGCCACCAGTGATTTGCGCACAGGGGCCGATATGAACACTGAAGCTTTCTTT. This codes for CATSDLRTGADMNTEAFF.

The chain joins TRBV9 to TRBJ2-5, with D possibly matching TRBD1 (11 bases). The ends were cut back, 5 bases at V and 9 bases at J, with 38 bases in the middle. The CDR3 spans 20 residues. Germline V gives CDR1 SGDLS, CDR2 YYNGEE. The CDR3 protein is CASSYSSRDRGTSEAVAQYF. CDR3 DNA: TGTGCCAGCAGTTATTCGAGTCGGGACAGGGGGACTAGCGAGGCGGTAGCCCAGTACTTC. The full variable domain, completed using reference TRBV9 and TRBJ2-5, is DSGVTQTPKHLITATGQRVTLRCSPRSGDLSVYWYQQSLDQGLQFLIQYYNGEERAKGNILERFSAQQFPDLHSELNLSSLELGDSALYFCASSYSSRDRGTSEAVAQYFGPGTRLLVL.

This clonotype was observed many times. The CDR3 coding sequence is TGTGCCAGCAGTGAATGGGTACGGGAGACCCAGTACTTC. Translating it yields CASSEWVRETQYF. The chain employs TRBV2 and TRBJ2-5; D is ambiguous. The CDR3 runs to 13 residues. Germline CDR1 reads SNHLY; CDR2 reads FYNNEI. V was trimmed by 2 bases and J by 5 bases, leaving 9 bases between them. Looking up the rest from reference TRBV2 and TRBJ2-5 gives the full variable domain: EPEVTQTPSHQVTQMGQEVILRCVPISNHLYFYWYRQILGQKVEFLVSFYNNEISEKSEIFDDQFSVERPDGSNFTLKIRSTKLEDSAMYFCASSEWVRETQYFGPGTRLLVL.

This clonotype was detected ten times or more. V gene TRBV10-2 combines with J gene TRBJ2-7, with D perhaps matching TRBD1 (6 bases). This CDR3 region has 12 residues. The V end lost 10 bases, the J end lost 0 bases, and 10 bases lay between the germline ends. Per germline, CDR1 WSHSY and CDR2 SAAADI. For the CDR3, the DNA is TGCGCCACTACGGACAGCTCCTACGAGCAGTACTTC. The encoded protein is CATTDSSYEQYF.

The chain has TRBV19 and TRBJ1-5, with D tentatively TRBD1 (5 bases). Trimming removed 3 bases at V and 4 bases at J, with 19 bases between. The CDR3 contains 17 residues. The V gene's germline CDR1 is LNHDA and CDR2 SQIVND (reference sequence). CDR3 nucleotide sequence: TGTGCCAGTAGTATCCAGAAGGGGCGGCTAGGAAATCAGCCCCAGCATTTT. It translates to CASSIQKGRLGNQPQHF.